The 8 T cell receptor beta chains reported below all come from one sample, sequenced in a study of blood T cell repertoires in COVID-19. Produced via immunoSEQ multiplex PCR; TCRdb's table is partial and in-frame only. In the table there are 100,000 to 120,000 clones, roughly nine tenths of which are singletons. Sequencing was done on a sample of peripheral blood. Source of these receptors: a human donor in a cohort sampled during active COVID-19.

This rearrangement joins TRBV15 to TRBJ1-2, with TRBD1 as a possible D gene (6 bases). The germline V gene has CDR1 LNHNV and CDR2 YYDKDF (reference sequence). The V gene lost 3 bases and the J gene lost 5 bases, with 19 bases spanning the gap. CDR3 length equals 16 residues. CDR3 nucleotides: TGTGCCACCAGCAGTACAGGGTTCGGGGCGTCGTATGGCTACACCTTC. Its translation is CATSSTGFGASYGYTF.

This chain links TRBV7-2 with TRBJ1-1, with TRBD1 as a possible D gene (6 bases). In germline, CDR1 is SGHTA, CDR2 FQGNSA. The CDR3 has 13 amino acids. Trimming removed 5 bases at V and 2 bases at J, with 9 bases between. The CDR3 nucleotides are TGTGCCAGCAGCCTCAGGGGCAACACTGAAGCTTTCTTT. It encodes CASSLRGNTEAFF.

J is TRBJ1-3 and V is TRBV18, with D perhaps matching TRBD1 (6 bases). The CDR3 sequence is 17 residues long. V lost 2 bases to trimming and J lost 3 bases, with 17 bases between them. Per germline, CDR1 KGHSH and CDR2 LQKENI. The CDR3 sequence is CASSPTQGQIFGNTIYF. The DNA for the CDR3 is TGTGCCAGCTCACCAACCCAAGGACAGATCTTTGGAAACACCATATATTTT.

V is TRBV12-3 or TRBV12-4 and J is TRBJ2-7; possible D gene TRBD2, 6 bases. Trimming left V 6 bases short and J 2 bases short, with 11 bases between. CDR3 length equals 13 residues. The CDR3 coding sequence is TGTGCCAGCAGCCCGGGGGTCCCCTACGAGCAGTACTTC. It encodes CASSPGVPYEQYF.

This rearrangement joins TRBV9 to TRBJ1-6, with 7 bases identical to TRBD1. The CDR3 has 16 residues. Per germline, CDR1 SGDLS and CDR2 YYNGEE. V was pared by 4 bases and J by 1 base, with 5 bases of the junction left unmatched. In nucleotides, the CDR3 is TGTGCCAGCAGCCCAGGACAGGCGTCCTATAATTCACCCCTCCACTTT. It encodes CASSPGQASYNSPLHF.

The chain couples TRBV2 to TRBJ1-2; no definite D call. CDR3 size: 13 residues. CDR1 and CDR2 from the germline V gene are SNHLY and FYNNEI. V was cut by 1 base and J by 7 bases, with 10 bases left in between. Written as DNA, the CDR3 is TGTGCCAGCAGTGAAGAGGCGGCGTCTGGCTACACCTTC. It is translated as CASSEEAASGYTF.

The gene calls are TRBV19 and TRBJ1-1; D is unclear. The V end was cut by 7 bases, the J end by 6 bases, with 21 bases between. In germline, CDR1 is LNHDA, CDR2 SQIVND (reference sequence). The CDR3 is 15 amino acids. CDR3 loop: CASKGRKIATAEAFF. The CDR3 DNA is TGTGCCAGTAAAGGCCGTAAGATAGCCACCGCTGAAGCTTTCTTT.

The chain employs TRBV4-3 and TRBJ1-2, with 8 nucleotides matching TRBD1. This CDR3 has 15 amino acids. Germline lookup yields CDR1 LGHNA and CDR2 YSLEER. Germline trimming cut 6 bases from V and 8 bases from J; bases unmatched to any gene: 14. The CDR3 here is CASRPNGQGPAGYTF. CDR3 sequence (DNA): TGCGCCAGCAGACCCAATGGACAGGGCCCGGCGGGCTACACCTTC.